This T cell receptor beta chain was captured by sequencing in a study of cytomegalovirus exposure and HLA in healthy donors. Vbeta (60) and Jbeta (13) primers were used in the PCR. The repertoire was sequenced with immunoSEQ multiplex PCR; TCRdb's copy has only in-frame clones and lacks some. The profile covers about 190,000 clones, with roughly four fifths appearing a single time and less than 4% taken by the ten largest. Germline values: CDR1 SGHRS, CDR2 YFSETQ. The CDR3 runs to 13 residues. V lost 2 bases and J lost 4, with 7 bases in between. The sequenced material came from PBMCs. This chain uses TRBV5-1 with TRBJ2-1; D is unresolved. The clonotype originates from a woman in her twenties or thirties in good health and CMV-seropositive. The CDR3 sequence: CASSFSGYNEQFF. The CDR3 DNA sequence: TGCGCCAGCAGCTTTTCAGGTTACAATGAGCAGTTCTTC.